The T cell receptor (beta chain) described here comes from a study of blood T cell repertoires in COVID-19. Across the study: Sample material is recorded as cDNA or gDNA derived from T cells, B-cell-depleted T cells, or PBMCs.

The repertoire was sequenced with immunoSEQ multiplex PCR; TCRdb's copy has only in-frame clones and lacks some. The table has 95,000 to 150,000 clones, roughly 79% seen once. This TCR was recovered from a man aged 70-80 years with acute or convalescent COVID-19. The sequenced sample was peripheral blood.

The CDR3 sequence: CASSVRGLTEAFF. In nucleotides, the CDR3 is TGTGCCAGCAGCGTCAGGGGTCTCACTGAAGCTTTCTTT. The chain recombines TRBV5-6 with TRBJ1-1; possibly TRBD1 for D (6 bases). The CDR3 runs to 13 residues. Germline V gives CDR1 SGHDT, CDR2 YYEEEE. The V and J ends lost 4 bases and 4 bases respectively, with 11 bases between them.